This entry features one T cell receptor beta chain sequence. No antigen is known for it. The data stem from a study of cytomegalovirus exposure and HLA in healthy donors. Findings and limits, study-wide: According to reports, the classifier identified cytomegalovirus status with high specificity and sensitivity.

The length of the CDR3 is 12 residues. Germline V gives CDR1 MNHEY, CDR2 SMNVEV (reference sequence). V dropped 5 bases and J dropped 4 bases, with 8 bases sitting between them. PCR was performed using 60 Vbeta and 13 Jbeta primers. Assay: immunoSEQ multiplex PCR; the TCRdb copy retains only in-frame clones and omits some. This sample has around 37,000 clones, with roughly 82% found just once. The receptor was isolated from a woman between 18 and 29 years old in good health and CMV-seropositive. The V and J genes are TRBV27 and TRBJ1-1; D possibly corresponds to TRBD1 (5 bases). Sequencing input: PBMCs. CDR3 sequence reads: CASSRGSTEAFF. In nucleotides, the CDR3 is TGTGCCAGCAGTCGGGGGAGCACTGAAGCTTTCTTT.